One and the same sample provided the 32 T cell receptor beta chains below, sequenced in a study of shared clonotypes between healthy human individuals. Using immunoSEQ multiplex PCR, the repertoire was profiled, and TCRdb retains in-frame clones only, with some absent. The sample lists roughly 2 million clones, under 97% occurring once. Sequencing used naive CD4+ T cells sorted from blood. Sample subset: CD45RA+ positively selected. These receptors all come from a man younger than 30 in good health.

The chain carries TRBV6-1 and TRBJ2-7; 10 bases are a match to TRBD2. Trimming at V came to 4 bases and at J to 3 bases, leaving 0 bases not matched to a gene. Germline V gene lookup returns CDR1 MNHNS and CDR2 SASEGT. There are 13 residues in the CDR3. CDR3 in amino acids: CASSASGSYEQYF. CDR3 bases: TGTGCCAGCAGTGCTAGCGGGAGCTACGAGCAGTACTTC.

This clone was counted a single time. The J gene is TRBJ1-5, the V gene TRBV5-1; no firm D call. V was cut by 0 bases and J by 7 bases, with 11 bases left in between. The germline gives CDR1 SGHRS, CDR2 YFSETQ. The CDR3 is 14 amino acids. CDR3 region: CASSLDGFGQPQHF. CDR3 DNA sequence: TGCGCCAGCAGCTTGGACGGTTTTGGGCAGCCCCAGCATTTT.

Comment on this clone: The same CDR3 can be traced to other DNA sequences in this sample. This rearrangement joins TRBV10-2 to TRBJ2-2; no firm D call. Germline V lookup: CDR1 WSHSY, CDR2 SAAADI. V lost 5 bases to trimming and J lost 1 base, with 2 bases between them. This CDR3 region has 12 residues. CDR3 sequence (DNA): TGCGCCAGCAGTAGGAACACCGGGGAGCTGTTTTTT. Protein product: CASSRNTGELFF.

J is TRBJ2-1 and V is TRBV11-2; 9 bases agree with TRBD2. Germline lookup yields CDR1 SGHAT and CDR2 FQNNGV. CDR3 size: 16 residues. V gave up 6 bases and J gave up 3 bases; unmatched junction bases: 9. CDR3 nucleotides: TGTGCCAGCAGGAAGCAAGCGGGGGGAATCTACAATGAGCAGTTCTTC. The encoded protein is CASRKQAGGIYNEQFF.

The CDR3 is CASSQWTESSYNEQFF. CDR3 bases: TGCGCCAGCAGCCAATGGACGGAGAGCTCCTACAATGAGCAGTTCTTC. The V and J genes are TRBV4-1 and TRBJ2-1; D ambiguous. Germline V gene sequence: CDR1 MGHRA, CDR2 YSYEKL. V lost 2 bases and J 0 bases, leaving 11 bases between the germline ends. The CDR3 sequence is 16 residues long.

The chain links TRBV27 to TRBJ1-2; TRBD1 might be the D (5 bases). Germline loops: CDR1 MNHEY, CDR2 SMNVEV (reference sequence). Trimming shortened V by 5 bases and J by 5 bases, and 12 bases separated the two germline ends. The CDR3 runs 13 residues. The CDR3 DNA is TGTGCCAGCAGTCCATCTCAGGGATATGGCTACACCTTC. Protein: CASSPSQGYGYTF.

This clone was seen only once. V and J are TRBV10-3 and TRBJ2-1; the D call may be TRBD1 or TRBD2 (5 bases each). The CDR3 is made up of 13 amino acids. CDR1 and CDR2 (germline): ENHRY, SYGVKD. V gave up 8 bases and J gave up 2 bases, with 10 bases separating them. The CDR3 DNA reads TGTGCCATCCGAGGGGACCCCTACAATGAGCAGTTCTTC. Protein product: CAIRGDPYNEQFF.

This clone was counted a single time. The genes are TRBV4-1 and TRBJ1-5; 11 positions agree with TRBD1. The CDR3 runs 16 residues. V lost 0 bases and J lost 5; bases outside the gene matches: 3. Germline V gene lookup returns CDR1 MGHRA and CDR2 YSYEKL. In DNA form, the CDR3 reads TGCGCCAGCAGCCAAGACCGGACAGGGGGCGATCAGCCCCAGCATTTT. It codes for CASSQDRTGGDQPQHF.

J is TRBJ1-1 and V is TRBV6-1, with no clear D. With 2 bases removed from V and 4 bases from J, the gap between germline ends came to 8 bases. Germline-derived CDR1 and CDR2 are MNHNS and SASEGT. The CDR3 has 13 residues. The CDR3: CASSEWGSTEAFF. As DNA, the CDR3 is TGTGCCAGCAGTGAATGGGGAAGCACTGAAGCTTTCTTT.

The J gene is TRBJ2-7, the V gene TRBV11-2; 10 positions agree with TRBD1. Unmatched junction bases numbered 2, after V lost 0 bases and J lost 3 bases. Germline lookup yields CDR1 SGHAT and CDR2 FQNNGV. The CDR3 loop spans 15 amino acids. DNA for the CDR3: TGTGCCAGCAGCTTAGATGGGACAGGGGACTACGAGCAGTACTTC. Protein: CASSLDGTGDYEQYF.

This sequence joins TRBV15 and TRBJ1-5, with TRBD1 matching 7 bases. This CDR3 spans 14 amino acids. J lost 6 bases, V lost 6 bases, and 8 bases had no gene match. Per germline, CDR1 LNHNV and CDR2 YYDKDF (reference sequence). The CDR3: CATSKGGAGQPQHF. CDR3 DNA: TGTGCCACCAGTAAAGGGGGCGCGGGTCAGCCCCAGCATTTT.

V gene TRBV18 combines with J gene TRBJ1-1; the match to TRBD1 covers 7 bases. Per germline, CDR1 KGHSH and CDR2 LQKENI. The CDR3 loop spans 17 amino acids. V lost 6 bases to trimming and J lost 5 bases; unmatched junction nucleotides: 18. CDR3 nucleotide sequence: TGTGCCAGCTCGGACGGGACAGATGAGGGGTTTAGGACTGAAGCTTTCTTT. The encoded protein is CASSDGTDEGFRTEAFF.

This sequence joins TRBV30 and TRBJ2-1, with D perhaps TRBD1 or TRBD2 (5 bases each). Germline CDR1 is GTSNPN and CDR2 is SVGIG (reference sequence). The CDR3 spans 13 residues. Trimming removed 2 bases at V and 6 bases at J, with 11 bases between. DNA of the CDR3: TGTGCCTGGAGTCGGATTGGGGGCAATGAGCAGTTCTTC. This sequence encodes CAWSRIGGNEQFF.

In DNA form, the CDR3 reads TGTGCCAGCAAAGTTTATCGGCAGTCCTTAAATTCACCCCTCCACTTT. Translating gives CASKVYRQSLNSPLHF. The chain carries TRBV27 and TRBJ1-6; D unresolved. The ends were cut back, 7 bases at V and 7 bases at J, with 20 bases in the middle. The CDR3 is 16 amino acids. Per germline, CDR1 MNHEY and CDR2 SMNVEV (reference sequence).

In regard to this clone: Other DNA sequences in the same sample also yield this CDR3. V and J are TRBV13 and TRBJ2-3; TRBD2 might be the D (5 bases). The V end was cut by 5 bases, the J end by 5 bases, with 5 bases between. Germline CDR1 reads PRHDT; CDR2 reads FYEKMQ (reference sequence). The CDR3 is made up of 11 amino acids. The CDR3, as DNA: TGTGCCAGCAGCGGAGGAGATACGCAGTATTTT. This gives the protein CASSGGDTQYF.

The chain links TRBV18 to TRBJ2-5, with 11 bases aligning to TRBD2. The CDR3 spans 15 residues. V lost 5 bases, J lost 1 base, and 3 bases stayed unmatched. The germline gives CDR1 KGHSH, CDR2 LQKENI. CDR3 DNA sequence: TGTGCCAGCTCATCCGGGACTAGCGGCCAAGAGACCCAGTACTTC. This translates into CASSSGTSGQETQYF.

The chain is built from TRBV11-2 and TRBJ2-5; a possible D gene is TRBD2 (6 bases). The CDR3 has 13 amino acids. The germline gives CDR1 SGHAT, CDR2 FQNNGV. V dropped 4 bases and J dropped 4 bases, with 10 bases sitting between them. This CDR3 reads CASSSGTPETQYF. In nucleotides, the CDR3 is TGTGCCAGCAGCTCGGGGACTCCAGAGACCCAGTACTTC.

The genes are TRBV30 and TRBJ1-4, with D maybe TRBD1 (6 bases). Trimming stripped 2 bases from V and 0 bases from J, with 19 bases between. This CDR3 is built from 18 residues. Germline assignment: CDR1 GTSNPN and CDR2 SVGIG (reference sequence). The DNA for the CDR3 is TGTGCCTGGAGTCGCGGACAGCCTACAGTTGCAACTAATGAAAAACTGTTTTTT. Translating it yields CAWSRGQPTVATNEKLFF.

The CDR3 sequence: CASSIPGLASSEQFF. In nucleotides, the CDR3 is TGCGCCAGCAGTATACCGGGACTAGCGTCAAGTGAGCAGTTCTTC. The chain links TRBV10-2 to TRBJ2-1; TRBD2 matches at 10 bases. The CDR3 runs 15 residues. Per the germline V gene, CDR1 is WSHSY and CDR2 is SAAADI. J gave up 9 bases and V 5 bases, and 10 bases lay outside the gene matches.

The chain joins TRBV14 to TRBJ2-1, with 8 bases fitting TRBD2. Germline V gene data show CDR1 as SGHDN and CDR2 as FVKESK. This CDR3 contains 19 residues. The V gene end was trimmed by 6 bases and the J gene end by 4 bases; junction bases not matched to a gene: 20. CDR3 coding DNA: TGTGCCAGCAGGCAATCGTCCGCGAGGGGGACTAGGGGTTACAATGAGCAGTTCTTC. This encodes CASRQSSARGTRGYNEQFF.

The gene calls are TRBV5-1 and TRBJ2-1; TRBD1 agrees at 12 bases. Germline lookup yields CDR1 SGHRS and CDR2 YFSETQ. The trim removed 3 bases at V and 7 bases at J, leaving 8 bases unmatched. The CDR3 consists of 16 residues. The CDR3 loop reads CASSSGQGATGNEQFF. CDR3 in DNA: TGCGCCAGCAGCTCGGGACAGGGGGCGACGGGTAATGAGCAGTTCTTC.

The chain employs TRBV28 and TRBJ1-1, with 9 nucleotides matching TRBD1. Germline V CDR1 and CDR2: MDHEN, SYDVKM. The J segment lost 0 bases and the V segment lost 7 bases, leaving 9 bases of the junction unmatched. The CDR3 is 16 amino acids. The CDR3 region is CASTLNRGPMNTEAFF. CDR3 bases: TGTGCCAGCACCTTAAACAGGGGGCCGATGAACACTGAAGCTTTCTTT.

The rearrangement links TRBV7-6 to TRBJ2-1, with D maybe TRBD2 (6 bases). V was clipped by 1 base and J by 13 bases, with 14 bases between them. The length of the CDR3 is 13 residues. Germline V CDR1 and CDR2: SGHVS, FNYEAQ. The CDR3 loop reads CASSLGRDLAQFF. In DNA, the CDR3 is TGTGCCAGCAGCTTAGGGCGGGACCTTGCTCAGTTCTTC.

Here the CDR3 DNA reads TGTGCCAGCAGCCTGGGGAGGCACGGACAGGTAGGTTCCTATAATTCACCCCTCCACTTT. This translates into CASSLGRHGQVGSYNSPLHF. The rearrangement joins TRBV11-3 to TRBJ1-6; the match to TRBD1 covers 7 bases. Trimming removed 5 bases from V and 1 base from J; junction bases left unmatched: 17. The CDR3 sequence is 20 residues long. The germline CDR1 and CDR2 sequences are SGHNT and YENEEA.

This clone was observed a single time. J is TRBJ1-4 and V is TRBV19; D ambiguous. Germline V gene lookup returns CDR1 LNHDA and CDR2 SQIVND (reference sequence). Trimming cost V 5 bases and J 6 bases, with 16 bases left between them. The CDR3 contains 15 residues. This chain's CDR3 is CASSPGKGWDEKLFF. CDR3 nucleotides: TGTGCCAGTAGTCCCGGGAAAGGTTGGGATGAAAAACTGTTTTTT.

The V and J genes are TRBV19 and TRBJ2-1, with 12 nucleotides matching TRBD2. CDR1 LNHDA and CDR2 SQIVND come from the germline V gene (reference sequence). The V segment lost 2 bases and the J segment 4 bases; nucleotides outside the gene matches: 6. The CDR3 contains 17 residues. CDR3: CASSILTSGRFYNEQFF. Here the CDR3 DNA reads TGTGCCAGTAGTATACTAACTAGCGGGAGGTTTTACAATGAGCAGTTCTTC.

The CDR3, as DNA: TGTGCCAGCAGTTACCTTGACAGCCCAAATCAGCCCCAGCATTTT. This sequence encodes CASSYLDSPNQPQHF. The chain carries TRBV6-6 and TRBJ1-5; a weak D match, TRBD1 (5 bases). This CDR3 has 15 amino acids. In germline, CDR1 is MNHNY, CDR2 SVGAGI (reference sequence). Trimming left V 2 bases short and J 4 bases short, with 12 bases between.

The chain combines TRBV30 with TRBJ2-2; 7 bases are shared with TRBD2. With 2 bases clipped from V and 1 base from J, the junction kept 1 base outside the gene matches. The CDR3 runs 14 residues. Germline lookup yields CDR1 GTSNPN and CDR2 SVGIG (reference sequence). CDR3 coding DNA: TGTGCCTGGAGTCCTAGCGGGAACACCGGGGAGCTGTTTTTT. Its protein is CAWSPSGNTGELFF. Full variable domain (remainder filled in from reference TRBV30 and TRBJ2-2): SQTIHQWPATLVQPVGSPLSLECTVEGTSNPNLYWYRQAAGRGLQLLFYSVGIGQISSEVPQNLSASRPQDRQFILSSKKLLLSDSGFYLCAWSPSGNTGELFFGEGSRLTVL.

The chain couples TRBV4-1 to TRBJ2-4; possible D gene TRBD2, 6 bases. Germline V gene data show CDR1 as MGHRA and CDR2 as YSYEKL. The CDR3 spans 15 residues. Trimming took off 2 bases at V and 3 bases at J, with 11 bases between the two ends. The CDR3 sequence: CASSQPREFKNIQYF. DNA of the CDR3: TGCGCCAGCAGCCAACCCCGGGAGTTCAAAAACATTCAGTACTTC.

This sequence joins TRBV6-5 and TRBJ1-6, with D maybe TRBD1 (6 bases). Germline lookup yields CDR1 MNHEY and CDR2 SVGAGI. With 2 bases removed from V and 4 bases from J, the gap between germline ends came to 6 bases. This CDR3 contains 14 residues. For the CDR3, the DNA is TGTGCCAGCAGTTACCAGGGGTATAATTCACCCCTCCACTTT. Translation: CASSYQGYNSPLHF.

The chain couples TRBV30 to TRBJ1-5; D is ambiguous. This CDR3 region has 13 residues. V was trimmed by 3 bases and J by 4 bases, leaving 10 bases between them. The V gene's germline CDR1 is GTSNPN and CDR2 SVGIG (reference sequence). The CDR3 spells CAWSPTENQPQHF. CDR3 bases: TGTGCCTGGAGCCCGACTGAGAATCAGCCCCAGCATTTT.

The J gene is TRBJ2-7, the V gene TRBV6-1, with D possibly matching TRBD2 (7 bases). The CDR3 sequence is 14 residues long. Trimming left V 2 bases short and J 6 bases short, with 14 bases between. CDR1 and CDR2 (germline): MNHNS, SASEGT. Here the CDR3 DNA reads TGTGCCAGCAGTGAATGGGGGGGGCCGGGCGAGCAGTACTTC. This encodes CASSEWGGPGEQYF.